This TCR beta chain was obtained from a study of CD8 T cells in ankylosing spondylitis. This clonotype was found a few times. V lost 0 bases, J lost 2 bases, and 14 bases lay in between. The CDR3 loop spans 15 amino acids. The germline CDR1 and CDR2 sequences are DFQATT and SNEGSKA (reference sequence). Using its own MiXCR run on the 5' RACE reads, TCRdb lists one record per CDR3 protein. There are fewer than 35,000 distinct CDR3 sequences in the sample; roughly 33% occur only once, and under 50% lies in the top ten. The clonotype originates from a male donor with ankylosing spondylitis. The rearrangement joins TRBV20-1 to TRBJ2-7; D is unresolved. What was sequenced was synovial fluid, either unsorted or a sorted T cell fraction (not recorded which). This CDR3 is CSARDHSQPTYEQYF. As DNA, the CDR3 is TGCAGTGCTAGAGATCACAGCCAACCTACCTACGAGCAGTACTTC.